The sample holds a few counts of the clone carrying this T cell receptor beta chain. Antigen unknown. This entry comes from a study of CD8+ T cells in alopecia areata. Points from the study as a whole: Expanded CD8+ clones among the top 100, and scalp clonality, were significantly decreased by tofacitinib.

As to treatment: oral pan-JAK inhibitor, 5-10 mg twice daily. Investigators isolated RNA and reverse transcribed it into cDNA to act as the sequencing template. The table came from immunoSEQ multiplex PCR; TCRdb's copy has only in-frame clones and leaves some out. This sample has tens of thousands of clones, with 40% to 55% found just once. Germline CDR1 MGHRA, CDR2 YSYEKL. Trimming cost V 0 bases and J 7 bases; bases outside gene matches: 6. The CDR3 is made up of 18 amino acids. This sequence originates from a human donor with alopecia areata. The sample in question was CD8+ T cells sorted from blood, obtained at approximately week 37, from a patient treated with tofacitinib. This sequence joins TRBV4-1 and TRBJ2-1; TRBD2 matches at 16 bases. The chain's CDR3 is CASSQDKGLAGGENEQFF. CDR3 sequence (DNA): TGCGCCAGCAGCCAAGATAAGGGACTAGCGGGAGGGGAAAATGAGCAGTTCTTC.